These T cell receptor beta chains were read from a single sample in a study of regulatory T cells in long-lasting Graves disease. TCRdb re-derived calls from the multiplex PCR reads in MiXCR, one entry per CDR3 protein. Among about 470,000 distinct CDR3 sequences listed, more than 12% were seen once. The data also belong to a second study, concerning T cells in Graves' hyperthyroidism and ophthalmopathy.

The sequencing used peripheral blood mononuclear cells (PBMCs), collected at new diagnosis, from a patient treated with antithyroid drugs. The receptors derive from a woman aged 25-40 years with Graves disease. Both conserved end residues are part of each CDR3. Each record gives: D gene, clone size, J gene, CDR3 length, V gene, CDR3 DNA, CDR3 protein. D genes are given only for firm matches. Only part of the rows carry a size: once, few, many, or a class if the clone is expanded.

d_call: TRBD2
clone_size: NA
j_call: TRBJ2-5
cdr3_length: 17
v_call: TRBV25-1
cdr3_nt: TGTGCCAGCAGTGGCCTTCGACTAGCCCATCTCTTAGAGACCCAGTACTTC
cdr3_aa: CASSGLRLAHLLETQYF

d_call: TRBD2
clone_size: few
j_call: TRBJ2-7
cdr3_length: 14
v_call: TRBV19
cdr3_nt: TGTGCCAGTAGTCATGGACTAGCGGGATACGAGCAGTACTTC
cdr3_aa: CASSHGLAGYEQYF

d_call: TRBD1
clone_size: many
j_call: TRBJ1-2
cdr3_length: 16
v_call: TRBV30
cdr3_nt: TGTGCCTGGAGTCCCCTCCCCTCGGGGACAGGGAAAGGCTACACCTTC
cdr3_aa: CAWSPLPSGTGKGYTF

d_call: NA
clone_size: many
j_call: TRBJ2-1
cdr3_length: 16
v_call: TRBV24-1
cdr3_nt: TGTGCCACCAGTGACCCCGCAGGGTCCTCCTACAATGAGCAGTTCTTC
cdr3_aa: CATSDPAGSSYNEQFF

d_call: TRBD1
clone_size: few
j_call: TRBJ1-5
cdr3_length: 15
v_call: TRBV28
cdr3_nt: TGTGCCAGCAGGTCGGGACAGGGAGGGAATCAGCCCCAGCATTTT
cdr3_aa: CASRSGQGGNQPQHF

d_call: NA
clone_size: NA
j_call: TRBJ1-1
cdr3_length: 13
v_call: TRBV19
cdr3_nt: TGTGCCAGTAGTATCCTGACAGGTTCTGAAGCTTTCTTT
cdr3_aa: CASSILTGSEAFF

d_call: TRBD2
clone_size: many
j_call: TRBJ2-7
cdr3_length: 14
v_call: TRBV13
cdr3_nt: TGTGCCAGCAGCTCGGGACTAGCGGGGCCCACACAGTACTTC
cdr3_aa: CASSSGLAGPTQYF

d_call: NA
clone_size: NA
j_call: TRBJ2-2
cdr3_length: 15
v_call: TRBV11-2
cdr3_nt: TGTGCCAGCAGCTTGGTCTCAGGGGACACCGGGGAGCTGTTTTTT
cdr3_aa: CASSLVSGDTGELFF

d_call: NA
clone_size: NA
j_call: TRBJ2-3
cdr3_length: 14
v_call: TRBV3-1
cdr3_nt: TGTGCCAGCAGCCAAGCCAGGGAAACAGATACGCAGTATTTT
cdr3_aa: CASSQARETDTQYF

d_call: NA
clone_size: many
j_call: TRBJ1-1
cdr3_length: 14
v_call: TRBV11-3
cdr3_nt: TGTGCCAGCAGCCCGGGACACACGGACACTGAAGCTTTCTTT
cdr3_aa: CASSPGHTDTEAFF

d_call: TRBD1
clone_size: NA
j_call: TRBJ1-1
cdr3_length: 14
v_call: TRBV19
cdr3_nt: TGTGCCAGTAGTATAACAGGGGCGCCCACTGAAGCTTTCTTT
cdr3_aa: CASSITGAPTEAFF

d_call: NA
clone_size: many
j_call: TRBJ2-1
cdr3_length: 13
v_call: TRBV5-1
cdr3_nt: TGCGCCAGCAGCTTGTTGGAATACAATGAGCAGTTCTTC
cdr3_aa: CASSLLEYNEQFF

d_call: TRBD2
clone_size: NA
j_call: TRBJ2-2
cdr3_length: 17
v_call: TRBV19
cdr3_nt: TGTGCCAGTAGGGGCGGACTAGCGGGAGGTTACACCGGGGAGCTGTTTTTT
cdr3_aa: CASRGGLAGGYTGELFF

d_call: NA
clone_size: many
j_call: TRBJ2-2
cdr3_length: 14
v_call: TRBV20-1
cdr3_nt: TGCAGTGCTAGCTTGGTGCCGGGGTCCGGGGAGCTGTTTTTT
cdr3_aa: CSASLVPGSGELFF

d_call: TRBD2
clone_size: many
j_call: TRBJ2-3
cdr3_length: 16
v_call: TRBV20-1
cdr3_nt: TGCAGTGCTAGAGATCAGATAGCGGGAGATACAGATACGCAGTATTTT
cdr3_aa: CSARDQIAGDTDTQYF

d_call: TRBD2
clone_size: NA
j_call: TRBJ2-7
cdr3_length: 16
v_call: TRBV7-3
cdr3_nt: TGTGCCAGCAGCCCCCACTCGGGCGGGAGTAGGTACGAGCAGTACTTC
cdr3_aa: CASSPHSGGSRYEQYF

d_call: TRBD2
clone_size: few
j_call: TRBJ2-4
cdr3_length: 15
v_call: TRBV10-3
cdr3_nt: TGTGCCATCAGTGAAGCGGGAGAGGGCAAAAACATTCAGTACTTC
cdr3_aa: CAISEAGEGKNIQYF

d_call: NA
clone_size: many
j_call: TRBJ2-3
cdr3_length: 13
v_call: TRBV6-6
cdr3_nt: TGTGCCAGCAGTTACTCTGGCACAGATACGCAGTATTTT
cdr3_aa: CASSYSGTDTQYF

d_call: TRBD1
clone_size: many
j_call: TRBJ2-7
cdr3_length: 15
v_call: TRBV12-3/TRBV12-4
cdr3_nt: TGTGCCAGCAGTCAGCGGGACAGGGCCTCCTACGAGCAGTACTTC
cdr3_aa: CASSQRDRASYEQYF

d_call: TRBD2
clone_size: many
j_call: TRBJ2-3
cdr3_length: 15
v_call: TRBV7-9
cdr3_nt: TGTGCCAGCAGCCAGACTAGCGGAGCAACAGATACGCAGTATTTT
cdr3_aa: CASSQTSGATDTQYF

d_call: NA
clone_size: few
j_call: TRBJ2-2
cdr3_length: 14
v_call: TRBV6-5
cdr3_nt: TGTGCCAGCAGTTATCACAGAAACACCGGGGAGCTGTTTTTT
cdr3_aa: CASSYHRNTGELFF

d_call: TRBD2
clone_size: many
j_call: TRBJ2-6
cdr3_length: 18
v_call: TRBV7-2
cdr3_nt: TGTGCCAGCAGCTCTCCTAGCGGGAGCTGGGGCGGGGCCAACGTCCTGACTTTC
cdr3_aa: CASSSPSGSWGGANVLTF

d_call: TRBD1
clone_size: many
j_call: TRBJ2-7
cdr3_length: 15
v_call: TRBV11-2
cdr3_nt: TGTGCCAGCAGCTCGACAGGGGGAAACTCCTACGAGCAGTACTTC
cdr3_aa: CASSSTGGNSYEQYF

d_call: TRBD2
clone_size: NA
j_call: TRBJ2-1
cdr3_length: 16
v_call: TRBV18
cdr3_nt: TGTGCCAGCTCTCCGGGACTAGCGGGAGCCCACAATGAGCAGTTCTTC
cdr3_aa: CASSPGLAGAHNEQFF

d_call: TRBD1
clone_size: few
j_call: TRBJ2-3
cdr3_length: 15
v_call: TRBV20-1
cdr3_nt: TGCAGTGCTAGGGGCAGACAGGGGGGGACAGATACGCAGTATTTT
cdr3_aa: CSARGRQGGTDTQYF

d_call: TRBD2
clone_size: NA
j_call: TRBJ2-7
cdr3_length: 16
v_call: TRBV4-1
cdr3_nt: TGCGCCAGCAGCCAGGACTCCGGGACTAGCTTCTACGAGCAGTACTTC
cdr3_aa: CASSQDSGTSFYEQYF

d_call: NA
clone_size: NA
j_call: TRBJ1-1
cdr3_length: 13
v_call: TRBV29-1
cdr3_nt: TGCAGCGTTGAAAAGGGCGGGAACACTGAAGCTTTCTTT
cdr3_aa: CSVEKGGNTEAFF

d_call: NA
clone_size: many
j_call: TRBJ1-6
cdr3_length: 10
v_call: TRBV20-1
cdr3_nt: TGCAGTGCTAGCGGTTCACCCCTCCACTTT
cdr3_aa: CSASGSPLHF

d_call: NA
clone_size: many
j_call: TRBJ2-1
cdr3_length: 15
v_call: TRBV5-1
cdr3_nt: TGCGCCAGCAGCTTACAAGGGGGCTCCTACAATGAGCAGTTCTTC
cdr3_aa: CASSLQGGSYNEQFF

d_call: NA
clone_size: many
j_call: TRBJ2-7
cdr3_length: 14
v_call: TRBV27
cdr3_nt: TGTGCCAGCATACAGGGCCCACCCACCTACGAGCAGTACTTC
cdr3_aa: CASIQGPPTYEQYF

d_call: TRBD1
clone_size: NA
j_call: TRBJ1-2
cdr3_length: 12
v_call: TRBV12-3/TRBV12-4
cdr3_nt: TGTGCCAGCACCTGGACAGGGTCTGGCTACACCTTC
cdr3_aa: CASTWTGSGYTF

d_call: TRBD2
clone_size: NA
j_call: TRBJ2-1
cdr3_length: 16
v_call: TRBV12-3/TRBV12-4
cdr3_nt: TGTGCCAGCAGTATTCTAGCGGGAGGGTCCTACAATGAGCAGTTCTTC
cdr3_aa: CASSILAGGSYNEQFF

d_call: TRBD1
clone_size: NA
j_call: TRBJ2-1
cdr3_length: 16
v_call: TRBV20-1
cdr3_nt: TGCAGTGCTTTTAGACAGGGGGATACAGGAAAGAATGAGCAGTTCTTC
cdr3_aa: CSAFRQGDTGKNEQFF

d_call: NA
clone_size: NA
j_call: TRBJ2-3
cdr3_length: 14
v_call: TRBV30
cdr3_nt: TGTGCCTGGGCCGGGGCAGGGGCCACAGATACGCAGTATTTT
cdr3_aa: CAWAGAGATDTQYF

d_call: TRBD2
clone_size: many
j_call: TRBJ2-5
cdr3_length: 14
v_call: TRBV5-1
cdr3_nt: TGCGCCAGCAGCTCGGGACTAGCACGGGAGACCCAGTACTTC
cdr3_aa: CASSSGLARETQYF

d_call: NA
clone_size: many
j_call: TRBJ1-1
cdr3_length: 13
v_call: TRBV27
cdr3_nt: TGTGCCAGCAGTTTAAGACAGGCCCATGAAGCTTTCTTT
cdr3_aa: CASSLRQAHEAFF

d_call: NA
clone_size: few
j_call: TRBJ1-6
cdr3_length: 13
v_call: TRBV5-4
cdr3_nt: TGTGCCAGCAGCTTGCAGGGCGGTTCACCCCTCCACTTT
cdr3_aa: CASSLQGGSPLHF

d_call: TRBD2
clone_size: NA
j_call: TRBJ2-1
cdr3_length: 16
v_call: TRBV5-5
cdr3_nt: TGTGCCAGCAGCTTGCTAGCGGGAGGGTCCCAAGAGACCCAGTTCTTC
cdr3_aa: CASSLLAGGSQETQFF

d_call: TRBD1
clone_size: many
j_call: TRBJ1-1
cdr3_length: 11
v_call: TRBV20-1
cdr3_nt: TGCAGTGCTAGAATCCAGGGGGGAACTTTCTTT
cdr3_aa: CSARIQGGTFF

d_call: TRBD2
clone_size: NA
j_call: TRBJ2-1
cdr3_length: 16
v_call: TRBV19
cdr3_nt: TGTGCCAGTAGTATCCCCTCCAGCGGGAGGGGCAATGGGCAGTTCTTC
cdr3_aa: CASSIPSSGRGNGQFF

d_call: NA
clone_size: many
j_call: TRBJ1-1
cdr3_length: 13
v_call: TRBV7-9
cdr3_nt: TGTGCCAGCAACCCCCCAGGGATCAGTGAAGCTTTCTTT
cdr3_aa: CASNPPGISEAFF

d_call: NA
clone_size: few
j_call: TRBJ1-1
cdr3_length: 13
v_call: TRBV10-3
cdr3_nt: TGTGCCATCCACGCCAGGGGATCCACTGAAGCTTTCTTT
cdr3_aa: CAIHARGSTEAFF

d_call: NA
clone_size: NA
j_call: TRBJ2-7
cdr3_length: 14
v_call: TRBV11-2
cdr3_nt: TGTGCCAGCAGCTTAGAGATATTGAGGTCCGAGCAGTACTTC
cdr3_aa: CASSLEILRSEQYF

d_call: NA
clone_size: few
j_call: TRBJ2-1
cdr3_length: 11
v_call: TRBV19
cdr3_nt: TGTGCCAGTAAGGACTACAATGAGCAGTTCTTC
cdr3_aa: CASKDYNEQFF

d_call: NA
clone_size: few
j_call: TRBJ1-1
cdr3_length: 14
v_call: TRBV6-1
cdr3_nt: TGTGCCAGCAGAAGGGCGGGGCTAAACACTGAAGCTTTCTTT
cdr3_aa: CASRRAGLNTEAFF

d_call: NA
clone_size: many
j_call: TRBJ1-5
cdr3_length: 13
v_call: TRBV12-3/TRBV12-4
cdr3_nt: TGTGCCAGTCAGGGGAACAGCAATCAGCCCCAGCATTTT
cdr3_aa: CASQGNSNQPQHF

d_call: NA
clone_size: NA
j_call: TRBJ2-6
cdr3_length: 14
v_call: TRBV29-1
cdr3_nt: TGCAGCGTTGCTCGACGCCCTGGGGCCAACGTCCTGACTTTC
cdr3_aa: CSVARRPGANVLTF

d_call: NA
clone_size: NA
j_call: TRBJ1-3
cdr3_length: 13
v_call: TRBV13
cdr3_nt: TGTGCCAGCAGCTTAAGGCCAGCGGACACCATATATTTT
cdr3_aa: CASSLRPADTIYF

d_call: NA
clone_size: many
j_call: TRBJ2-2
cdr3_length: 16
v_call: TRBV3-1
cdr3_nt: TGTGCCAGCAGCCAAGTGCAGGGTGGCGACACCGGGGAGCTGTTTTTT
cdr3_aa: CASSQVQGGDTGELFF

d_call: TRBD2
clone_size: NA
j_call: TRBJ2-2
cdr3_length: 16
v_call: TRBV5-1
cdr3_nt: TGCGCCAGCAGCCGACTAGCGGGGTCGAACACCGGGGAGCTGTTTTTT
cdr3_aa: CASSRLAGSNTGELFF

d_call: NA
clone_size: many
j_call: TRBJ1-1
cdr3_length: 16
v_call: TRBV27
cdr3_nt: TGTGCCAGCAAGGGCGGGGACCCCTGGGTAAACACTGAAGCTTTCTTT
cdr3_aa: CASKGGDPWVNTEAFF

d_call: NA
clone_size: few
j_call: TRBJ2-2
cdr3_length: 13
v_call: TRBV7-8
cdr3_nt: TGTGCCAGCAGCTTAAATGGGCCCGGGGAGCTGTTTTTT
cdr3_aa: CASSLNGPGELFF

d_call: NA
clone_size: many
j_call: TRBJ1-3
cdr3_length: 13
v_call: TRBV12-3/TRBV12-4
cdr3_nt: TGTGCCAGCAGCCGTAGTTCTGGAAACACCATATATTTT
cdr3_aa: CASSRSSGNTIYF